The 8 T cell receptor beta chains below were found in one sample sequenced in a study of T cells in Graves' hyperthyroidism and ophthalmopathy. There were TCR beta CDR3 regions amplified from RNA transcripts. The TCR CDR3 was amplified in a first-round RT-PCR using the HTBI primer set. TCRdb ran MiXCR on the multiplex PCR reads and lists one entry per CDR3 protein. The table includes approximately 350,000 distinct CDR3 sequences, about 15% detected once. Input material: blood. These receptors were taken from a woman aged 55-70 years with Graves' ophthalmopathy.

The table lists this clonotype with many counts. This rearrangement joins TRBV4-1 to TRBJ2-7; 9 bases map to TRBD2. Trimming cost V 1 base and J 6 bases; bases outside gene matches: 19. The germline V gene has CDR1 MGHRA and CDR2 YSYEKL. The CDR3 runs to 19 residues. DNA of the CDR3: TGCGCCAGCAGCCAAGTTGGGTTCTTCGGCGGGAGGGTTTTTGTCGAGCAGTACTTC. It encodes CASSQVGFFGGRVFVEQYF.

This clonotype was seen only a few times. The chain recombines TRBV12-3 or TRBV12-4 with TRBJ2-7; 8 bases align to TRBD2. This CDR3 has 13 residues. The ends lost 6 bases at V and 6 bases at J; junction bases unmatched: 7. CDR3 sequence (DNA): TGTGCCAGCAGGGAGCGGGAGTCAAGCGAGCAGTACTTC. Amino acid sequence: CASRERESSEQYF.

This clonotype came up many times. The chain employs TRBV28 and TRBJ2-3, with TRBD2 matching over 15 bases. Germline loops: CDR1 MDHEN, CDR2 SYDVKM. The CDR3 is made up of 20 amino acids. Trimming removed 6 bases from V and 2 bases from J; junction bases left unmatched: 15. The CDR3: CASSFPTSGTSGRFTDTQYF. The CDR3 DNA reads as TGTGCCAGCAGCTTTCCGACCTCCGGGACTAGCGGGAGGTTCACAGATACGCAGTATTTT.

In nucleotides, the CDR3 is TGTGCCAGCAGCCAAGGGTGGGCCTCCTACGAGCAGTACTTC. Amino acids: CASSQGWASYEQYF. The chain uses TRBV7-2 and TRBJ2-7; D gene unclear. The length of the CDR3 is 14 residues. Trimming shortened V by 5 bases and J by 0 bases, and 11 bases separated the two germline ends. Germline V gene data show CDR1 as SGHTA and CDR2 as FQGNSA.

Many counts were recorded for this clonotype. The chain has TRBV6-2 or TRBV6-3 and TRBJ1-5, with D possibly matching TRBD1 (6 bases). The CDR3 runs to 16 residues. V lost 5 bases to trimming and J lost 0 bases, with 14 bases between them. Germline V lookup: CDR1 MNHEY, CDR2 SVGEGT. The CDR3 DNA reads TGTGCCAGCAGTAGTATACAGGGTTATAGCAATCAGCCCCAGCATTTT. This sequence encodes CASSSIQGYSNQPQHF.

The chain combines TRBV5-1 with TRBJ2-2; D not certain. Trimming left V 7 bases short and J 1 base short, with 11 bases between. The germline CDR1 and CDR2 sequences are SGHRS and YFSETQ. The CDR3 covers 14 residues. The DNA of the CDR3 is TGCGCCAGCGAACCCGGGCAGAACACCGGGGAGCTGTTTTTT. Its translation: CASEPGQNTGELFF.

The chain links TRBV9 to TRBJ2-1; D is possibly TRBD1 or TRBD2 (5 bases each). Trimming took 1 base from V and 8 from J, leaving 10 bases between them. Germline lookup yields CDR1 SGDLS and CDR2 YYNGEE. This CDR3 has 13 residues. The CDR3 DNA reads TGTGCCAGCAGCGTATTATCGGGACATGAGCAGTTCTTC. Its protein product is CASSVLSGHEQFF.

This clonotype was found many times. The chain employs TRBV7-2 and TRBJ2-1, with TRBD2 matching over 11 bases. With 5 bases clipped from V and 13 bases from J, the junction kept 13 bases outside the gene matches. The germline gives CDR1 SGHTA, CDR2 FQGNSA. The CDR3 spans 15 residues. The DNA of the CDR3 is TGTGCCAGCAGCCCTAGGGGAGCTAGCGGGAGGACTCAGTTCTTC. Translation: CASSPRGASGRTQFF.